This is a list of T cell receptor beta chains from one sample in a study of CD8+CD57+ T cells in acquired aplastic anemia. TCRdb independently ran MiXCR on the reads; one entry per CDR3 protein. The repertoire holds 150,000 to 200,000 distinct CDR3 sequences, with around 50% as singletons. Sequencing input: sorted CD4+, CD8+, or CD8+CD57+ T cells (not recorded which) from PBMCs. All receptors derive from a human donor with aplastic anemia. CDR3s leave out the opening cysteine and the closing phenylalanine or tryptophan.

cdr3_aa cdr3_length j_call v_call
ASSPTPSSGRPHEQF 15 TRBJ2-1 TRBV18
SAAARAAFTNEQF 13 TRBJ2-1 TRBV20-1
ASSSLRGEQY 10 TRBJ2-7 TRBV6-1
ASSVTGIVNEKLF 13 TRBJ1-4 TRBV5-1
ASSFRSGAVGNTIY 14 TRBJ1-3 TRBV7-2
ASSLGGRADTQY 12 TRBJ2-3 TRBV7-3
SARGTSFGTDTQY 13 TRBJ2-3 TRBV20-1
ASSLAGRAQQY 11 TRBJ2-7 TRBV7-6
ASSLARGAYNEQF 13 TRBJ2-1 TRBV7-3
ASGLARSSTGGDEQF 15 TRBJ2-1 TRBV12-5
ASSVQGGEKLF 11 TRBJ1-4 TRBV19
ASSGWGGRGPTDTQY 15 TRBJ2-3 TRBV5-6
ASSISGTFNTEAF 13 TRBJ1-1 TRBV19
ASSDRGGYT 9 TRBJ1-2 TRBV6-1
ASSWQRDRGNTEAF 14 TRBJ1-1 TRBV19
ASSSSRVGTEAF 12 TRBJ1-1 TRBV6-4
ASSQGERESPDTQY 14 TRBJ2-3 TRBV4-2
ASSRSPLIGAADEQY 15 TRBJ2-7 TRBV3-1